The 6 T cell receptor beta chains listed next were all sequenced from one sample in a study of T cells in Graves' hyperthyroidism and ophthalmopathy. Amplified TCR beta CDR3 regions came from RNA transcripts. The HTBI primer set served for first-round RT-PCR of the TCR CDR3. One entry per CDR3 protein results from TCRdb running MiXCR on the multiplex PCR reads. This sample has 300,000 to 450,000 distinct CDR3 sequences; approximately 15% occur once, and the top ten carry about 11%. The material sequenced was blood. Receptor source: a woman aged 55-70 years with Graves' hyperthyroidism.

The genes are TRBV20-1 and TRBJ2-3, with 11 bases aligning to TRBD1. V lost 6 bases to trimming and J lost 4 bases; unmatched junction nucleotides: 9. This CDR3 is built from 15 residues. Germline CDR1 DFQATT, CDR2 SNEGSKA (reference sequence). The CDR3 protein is CSAAGTGGIADTQYF. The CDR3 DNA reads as TGCAGTGCAGCGGGGACAGGGGGAATAGCAGATACGCAGTATTTT.

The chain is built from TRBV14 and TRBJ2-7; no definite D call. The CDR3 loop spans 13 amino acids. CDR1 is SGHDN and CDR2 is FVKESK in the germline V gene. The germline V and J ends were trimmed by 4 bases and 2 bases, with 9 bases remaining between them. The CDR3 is CASSLNGPYEQYF. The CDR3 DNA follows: TGTGCCAGCAGCCTAAACGGCCCCTACGAGCAGTACTTC.

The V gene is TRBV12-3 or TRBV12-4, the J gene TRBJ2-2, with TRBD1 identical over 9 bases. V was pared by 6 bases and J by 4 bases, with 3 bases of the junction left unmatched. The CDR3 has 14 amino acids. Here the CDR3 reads CASSGTGRTGELFF. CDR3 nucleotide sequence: TGTGCCAGCAGCGGGACAGGGCGCACCGGGGAGCTGTTTTTT.

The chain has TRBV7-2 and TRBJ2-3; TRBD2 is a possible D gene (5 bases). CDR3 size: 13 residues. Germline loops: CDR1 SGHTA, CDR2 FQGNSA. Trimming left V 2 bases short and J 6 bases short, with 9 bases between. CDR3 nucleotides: TGTGCCAGCAGCTTAACAGCGGTCGATACGCAGTATTTT. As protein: CASSLTAVDTQYF.

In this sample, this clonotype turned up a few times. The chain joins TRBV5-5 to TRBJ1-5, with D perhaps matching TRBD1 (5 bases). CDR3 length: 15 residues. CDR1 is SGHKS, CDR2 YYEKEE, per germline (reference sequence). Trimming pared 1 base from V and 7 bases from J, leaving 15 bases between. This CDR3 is CASSLMGDLGQPQHF. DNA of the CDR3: TGTGCCAGCAGCTTGATGGGGGATTTGGGGCAGCCCCAGCATTTT. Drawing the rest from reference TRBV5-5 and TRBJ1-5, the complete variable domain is DAGVTQSPTHLIKTRGQQVTLRCSPISGHKSVSWYQQVLGQGPQFIFQYYEKEERGRGNFPDRFSARQFPNYSSELNVNALLLGDSALYLCASSLMGDLGQPQHFGDGTRLSIL.

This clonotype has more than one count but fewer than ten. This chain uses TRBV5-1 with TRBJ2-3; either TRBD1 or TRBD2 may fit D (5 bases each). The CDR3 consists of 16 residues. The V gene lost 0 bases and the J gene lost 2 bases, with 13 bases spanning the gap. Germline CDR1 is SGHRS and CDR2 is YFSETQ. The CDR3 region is CASSLVGPSNTDTQYF. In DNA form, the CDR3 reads TGCGCCAGCAGCTTGGTGGGACCTTCAAACACAGATACGCAGTATTTT.